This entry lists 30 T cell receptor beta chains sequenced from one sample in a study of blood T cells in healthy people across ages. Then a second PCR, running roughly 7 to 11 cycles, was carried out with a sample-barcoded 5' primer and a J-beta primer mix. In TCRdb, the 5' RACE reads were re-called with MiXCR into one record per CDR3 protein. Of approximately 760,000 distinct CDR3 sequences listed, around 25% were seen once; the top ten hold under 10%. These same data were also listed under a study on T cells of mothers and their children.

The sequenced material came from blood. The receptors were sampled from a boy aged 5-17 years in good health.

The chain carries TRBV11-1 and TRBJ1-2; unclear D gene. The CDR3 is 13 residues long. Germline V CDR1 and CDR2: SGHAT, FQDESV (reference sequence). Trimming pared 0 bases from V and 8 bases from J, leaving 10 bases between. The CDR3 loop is CASSLAGEDGYTF. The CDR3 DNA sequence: TGTGCCAGCAGCTTAGCCGGGGAGGACGGCTACACCTTC.

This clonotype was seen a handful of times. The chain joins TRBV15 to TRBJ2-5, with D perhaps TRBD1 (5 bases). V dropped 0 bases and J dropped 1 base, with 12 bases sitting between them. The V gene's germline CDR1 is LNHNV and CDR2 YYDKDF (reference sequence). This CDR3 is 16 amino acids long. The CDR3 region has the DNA TGTGCCACCAGCAGAGATCTGGACATCCTCCAAGAGACCCAGTACTTC. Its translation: CATSRDLDILQETQYF.

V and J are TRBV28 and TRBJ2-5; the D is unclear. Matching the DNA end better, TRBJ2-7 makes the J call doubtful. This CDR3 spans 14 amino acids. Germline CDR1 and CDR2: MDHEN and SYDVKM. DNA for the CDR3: TGTGCCAGCAGTGACCGACTGGTCTCCTACGAGCAGTACTTC. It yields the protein CASSDRLVSYEQYF.

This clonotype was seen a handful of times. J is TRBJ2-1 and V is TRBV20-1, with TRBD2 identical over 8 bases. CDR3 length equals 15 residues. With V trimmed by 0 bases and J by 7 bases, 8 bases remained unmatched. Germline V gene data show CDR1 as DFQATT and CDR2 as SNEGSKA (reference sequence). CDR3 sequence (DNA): TGCAGTGCTAGAGAAGATGGAGCGGGAGTGAATGAGCAGTTCTTC. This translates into CSAREDGAGVNEQFF.

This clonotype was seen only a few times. CDR3 in amino acids: CASRKTRGTTSYNEQFF. As DNA, the CDR3 is TGTGCCAGCAGAAAGACGAGGGGTACGACCTCCTACAATGAGCAGTTCTTC. The J gene is TRBJ2-1, the V gene TRBV2; D is possibly TRBD1 or TRBD2 (5 bases each). Trimming took 6 bases from V and 0 from J, leaving 18 bases between them. This CDR3 has 17 amino acids. CDR1 SNHLY and CDR2 FYNNEI come from the germline V gene.

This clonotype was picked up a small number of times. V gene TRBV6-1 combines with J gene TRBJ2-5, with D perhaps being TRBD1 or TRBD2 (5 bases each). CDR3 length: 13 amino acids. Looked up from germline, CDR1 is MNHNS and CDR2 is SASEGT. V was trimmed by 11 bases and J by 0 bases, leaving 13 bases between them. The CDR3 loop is CAGARGDQETQYF. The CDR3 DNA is TGTGCCGGCGCCCGGGGCGACCAAGAGACCCAGTACTTC.

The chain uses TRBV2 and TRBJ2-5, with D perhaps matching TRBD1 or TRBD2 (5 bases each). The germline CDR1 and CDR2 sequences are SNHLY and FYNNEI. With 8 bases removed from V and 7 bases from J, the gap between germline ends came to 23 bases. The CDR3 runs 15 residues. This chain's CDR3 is CASVNPGPPRGTQYF. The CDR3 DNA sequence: TGTGCCAGCGTGAACCCGGGACCTCCACGTGGGACCCAGTACTTC.

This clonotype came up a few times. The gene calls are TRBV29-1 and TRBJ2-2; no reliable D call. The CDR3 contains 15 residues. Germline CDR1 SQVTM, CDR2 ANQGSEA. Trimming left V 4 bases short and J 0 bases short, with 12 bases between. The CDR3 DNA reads TGCAGCGTTGTTTCCGGCATTGCGAACACCGGGGAGCTGTTTTTT. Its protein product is CSVVSGIANTGELFF.

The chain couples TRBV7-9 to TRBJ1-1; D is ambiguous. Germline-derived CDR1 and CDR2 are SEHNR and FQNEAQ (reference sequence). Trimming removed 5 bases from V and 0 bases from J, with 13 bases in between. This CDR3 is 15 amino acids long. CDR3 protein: CASSPLAEVNTEAFF. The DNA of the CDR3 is TGTGCCAGCAGCCCTCTGGCGGAGGTGAACACTGAAGCTTTCTTT.

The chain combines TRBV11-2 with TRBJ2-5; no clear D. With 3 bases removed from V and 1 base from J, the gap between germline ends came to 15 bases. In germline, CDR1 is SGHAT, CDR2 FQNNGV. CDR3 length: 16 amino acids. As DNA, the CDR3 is TGTGCCAGCAGCTTCCCCAACGATTACCTCCAAGAGACCCAGTACTTC. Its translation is CASSFPNDYLQETQYF.

The CDR3: CASSPDRGSEQYF. As DNA, the CDR3 is TGTGCCAGCAGCCCGGACAGGGGGAGCGAGCAGTACTTC. This chain uses TRBV7-8 with TRBJ2-7; 10 nucleotides line up with TRBD1. J was trimmed by 6 bases and V by 5 bases; bases with no gene match: 4. There are 13 residues in the CDR3. Germline values: CDR1 SGHVS, CDR2 FQNEAQ.

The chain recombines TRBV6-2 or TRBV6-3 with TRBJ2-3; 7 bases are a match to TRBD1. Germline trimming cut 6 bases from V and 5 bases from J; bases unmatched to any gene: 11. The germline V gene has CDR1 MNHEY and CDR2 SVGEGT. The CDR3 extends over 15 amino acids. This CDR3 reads CASRSDRVRLDTQYF. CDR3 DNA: TGTGCCAGCAGGTCTGACAGGGTCCGCCTAGATACGCAGTATTTT.

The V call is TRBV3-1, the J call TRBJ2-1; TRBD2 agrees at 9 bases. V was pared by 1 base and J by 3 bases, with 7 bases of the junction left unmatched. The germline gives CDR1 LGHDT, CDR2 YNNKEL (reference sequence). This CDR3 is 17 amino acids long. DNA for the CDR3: TGTGCCAGCAGCCAAGGTGCACGACTAGCGGTCTACAATGAGCAGTTCTTC. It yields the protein CASSQGARLAVYNEQFF.

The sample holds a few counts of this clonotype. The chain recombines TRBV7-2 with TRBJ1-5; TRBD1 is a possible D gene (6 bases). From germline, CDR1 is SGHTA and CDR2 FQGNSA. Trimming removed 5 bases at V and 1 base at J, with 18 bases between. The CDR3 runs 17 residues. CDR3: CASSLFGGAGSNQPQHF. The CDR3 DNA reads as TGTGCCAGCAGCCTCTTCGGGGGGGCGGGGAGCAATCAGCCCCAGCATTTT.

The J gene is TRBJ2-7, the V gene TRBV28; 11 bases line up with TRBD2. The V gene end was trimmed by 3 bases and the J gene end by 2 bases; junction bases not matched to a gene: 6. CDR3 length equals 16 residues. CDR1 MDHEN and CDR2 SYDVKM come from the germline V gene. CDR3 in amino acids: CASSFDLGLAAYEQYF. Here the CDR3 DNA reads TGTGCCAGCAGTTTTGATCTGGGACTAGCGGCCTACGAGCAGTACTTC.

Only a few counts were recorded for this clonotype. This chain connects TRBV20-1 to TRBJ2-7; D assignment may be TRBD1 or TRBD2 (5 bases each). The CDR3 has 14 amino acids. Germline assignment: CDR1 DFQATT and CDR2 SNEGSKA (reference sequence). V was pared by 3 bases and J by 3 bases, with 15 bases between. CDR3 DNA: TGCAGTGCTAGCCTCCCGGGACGAGACTACGAGCAGTACTTC. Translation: CSASLPGRDYEQYF.

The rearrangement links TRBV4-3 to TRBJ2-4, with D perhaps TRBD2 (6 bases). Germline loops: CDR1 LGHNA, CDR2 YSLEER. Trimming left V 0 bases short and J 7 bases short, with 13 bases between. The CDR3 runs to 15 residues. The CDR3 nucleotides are TGCGCCAGCAGCCAAGAAGGGGAGGTGAGGAACATTCAGTACTTC. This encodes CASSQEGEVRNIQYF.

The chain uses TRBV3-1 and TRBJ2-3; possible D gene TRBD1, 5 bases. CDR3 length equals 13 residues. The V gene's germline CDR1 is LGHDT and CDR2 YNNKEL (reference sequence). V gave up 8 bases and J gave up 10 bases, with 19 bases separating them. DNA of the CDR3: TGTGCCAGCGGACGGCAGGGAATTGATGCGCAGTATTTT. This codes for CASGRQGIDAQYF.

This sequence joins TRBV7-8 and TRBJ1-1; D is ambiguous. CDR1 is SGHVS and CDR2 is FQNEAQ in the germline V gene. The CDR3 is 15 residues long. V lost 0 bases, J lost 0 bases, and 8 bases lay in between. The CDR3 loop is CASSLARSLNTEAFF. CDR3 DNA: TGTGCCAGCAGCTTAGCGCGGAGTTTGAACACTGAAGCTTTCTTT.

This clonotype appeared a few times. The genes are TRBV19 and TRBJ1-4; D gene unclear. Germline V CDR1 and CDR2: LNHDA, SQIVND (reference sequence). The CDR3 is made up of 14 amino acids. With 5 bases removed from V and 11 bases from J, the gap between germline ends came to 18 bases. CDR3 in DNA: TGTGCCAGTAGTTTCGACAAGGGCCCTGGGAAACTGTTTTTT. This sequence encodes CASSFDKGPGKLFF.

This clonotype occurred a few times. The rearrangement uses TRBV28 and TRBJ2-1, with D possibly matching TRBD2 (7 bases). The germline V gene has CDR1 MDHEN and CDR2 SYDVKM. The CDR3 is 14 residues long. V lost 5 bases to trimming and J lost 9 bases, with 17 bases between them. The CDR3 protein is CASSPGTTRGEQFF. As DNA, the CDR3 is TGTGCCAGCAGTCCCGGGACTACCAGGGGTGAGCAGTTCTTC.

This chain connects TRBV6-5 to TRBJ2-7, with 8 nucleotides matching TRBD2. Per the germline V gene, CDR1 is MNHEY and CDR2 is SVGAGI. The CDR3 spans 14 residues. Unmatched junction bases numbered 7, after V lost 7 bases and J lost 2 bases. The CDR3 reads CASTPGGAPYEQYF. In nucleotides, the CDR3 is TGTGCCAGCACGCCCGGGGGGGCACCCTACGAGCAGTACTTC.

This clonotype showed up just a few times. The CDR3, as DNA: TGCGCCAGCAGCCAAGTGGTCGATAGCGGGATAGGTAGGCAGTTCTTC. As protein: CASSQVVDSGIGRQFF. V and J are TRBV4-1 and TRBJ2-5; 8 positions match TRBD2. The DNA end is more similar to TRBJ2-1, so the J call may be wrong. Germline CDR1 is MGHRA and CDR2 is YSYEKL. CDR3 size: 16 residues.

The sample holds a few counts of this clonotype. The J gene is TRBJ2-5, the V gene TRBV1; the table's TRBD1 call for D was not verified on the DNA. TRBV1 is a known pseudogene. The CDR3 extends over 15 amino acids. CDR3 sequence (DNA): TGCACCAGCAGCCAATACCCGGCCCGAGGGGAGACCCAGTACTTC. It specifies CTSSQYPARGETQYF.

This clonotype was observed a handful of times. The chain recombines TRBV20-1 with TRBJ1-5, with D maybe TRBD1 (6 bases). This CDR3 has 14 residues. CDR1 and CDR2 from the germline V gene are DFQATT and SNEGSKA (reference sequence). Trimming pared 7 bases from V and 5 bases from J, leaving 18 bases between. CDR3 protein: CSVPLTGGDQPQHF. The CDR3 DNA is TGCAGTGTACCCCTGACAGGAGGGGATCAGCCCCAGCATTTT.

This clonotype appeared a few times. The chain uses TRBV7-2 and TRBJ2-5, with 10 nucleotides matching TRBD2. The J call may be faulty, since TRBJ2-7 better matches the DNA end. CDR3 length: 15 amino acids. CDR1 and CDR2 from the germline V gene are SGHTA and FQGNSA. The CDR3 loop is CASSRLAGDSGEQYF. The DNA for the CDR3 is TGTGCCAGCAGCCGGCTAGCGGGAGACTCTGGCGAGCAGTACTTC.

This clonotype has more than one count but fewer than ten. The CDR3 DNA reads TGTGCCAGCAGCCATGGGACTAGCATCCTCGCAGATACGCAGTATTTT. It yields the protein CASSHGTSILADTQYF. The V and J genes are TRBV7-2 and TRBJ2-3; 9 bases are a match to TRBD2. Looked up from germline, CDR1 is SGHTA and CDR2 is FQGNSA. Trimming cost V 5 bases and J 4 bases; bases outside gene matches: 10. This CDR3 spans 16 amino acids.

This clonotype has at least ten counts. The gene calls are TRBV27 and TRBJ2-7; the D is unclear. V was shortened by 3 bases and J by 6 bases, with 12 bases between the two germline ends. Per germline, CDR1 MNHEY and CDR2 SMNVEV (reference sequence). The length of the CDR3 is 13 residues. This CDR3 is CASSFLGSPEQYF. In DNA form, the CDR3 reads TGTGCCAGCAGTTTCCTCGGCAGTCCCGAGCAGTACTTC.

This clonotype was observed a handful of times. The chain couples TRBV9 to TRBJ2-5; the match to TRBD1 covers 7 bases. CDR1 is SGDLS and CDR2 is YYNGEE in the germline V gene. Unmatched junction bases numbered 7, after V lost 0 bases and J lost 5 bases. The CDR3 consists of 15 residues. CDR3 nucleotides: TGTGCCAGCAGCGTAGGTACGACAGGGCCCGAGACCCAGTACTTC. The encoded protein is CASSVGTTGPETQYF.

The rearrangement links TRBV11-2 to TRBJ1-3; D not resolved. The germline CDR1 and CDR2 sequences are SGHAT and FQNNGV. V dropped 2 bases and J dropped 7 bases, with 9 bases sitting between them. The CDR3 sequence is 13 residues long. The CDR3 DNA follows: TGTGCCAGCAGCTTAATGAACCTTAACACCATATATTTT. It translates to CASSLMNLNTIYF.